The rows below give T cell receptor beta chains drawn from one sample of a study of resident and recirculating memory T cells in vitiligo. Clones were sequenced by immunoSEQ multiplex PCR, and TCRdb holds only the in-frame ones, with some missing. Among approximately 69,000 clones listed, approximately 89% were seen once. Sequenced sample: blood. The receptors stem from a male donor with vitiligo. The conserved cysteine and the conserved F or W are not part of the CDR3 here.

v_call: TRBV5-8
cdr3_aa: ASSTPTSGLSYNEQF

v_call: TRBV27
cdr3_aa: ASSPNTGQGASNEQF

v_call: TRBV28
cdr3_aa: ASSSPDRYNEQF

v_call: TRBV9
cdr3_aa: ASSGRTDYEQY

v_call: TRBV7-7
cdr3_aa: ASSSLPPDREETQY

v_call: TRBV7-9
cdr3_aa: ASSLASQETQY

v_call: TRBV9
cdr3_aa: ASSVRTGAHNEQF

v_call: TRBV6-5
cdr3_aa: ASRRGGGETYEQY

v_call: TRBV6-6
cdr3_aa: ASRTGQGNEKLF

v_call: TRBV2
cdr3_aa: ASSEEGQGIYGYT

v_call: TRBV27
cdr3_aa: ASSLNSGASTEAF